This T cell receptor beta chain was captured in a study of blood T cell repertoires in COVID-19. Generated by immunoSEQ multiplex PCR, the TCRdb table keeps only in-frame clones and is missing some. The repertoire holds some 180,000 clones, with 70% to 90% as singletons. Source material: PBMCs or T cells enriched from blood (not recorded which). The sequence was collected from a woman aged 40 to 50 in a cohort exposed to, infected with or recovered from COVID-19 (not recorded which).

CDR3 sequence (DNA): TGTGCCAGCAGCTTAGTGGGGGCTGGCACTGAAGCTTTCTTT. Protein sequence: CASSLVGAGTEAFF. This chain uses TRBV11-2 with TRBJ1-1, with a weak D call TRBD1 (6 bases). Trimming removed 1 base at V and 4 bases at J, with 10 bases between. Germline CDR1 is SGHAT and CDR2 is FQNNGV. CDR3 size: 14 residues.